The present entry profiles one TCR beta chain with its context. The CDR3 does not end in the conserved phenylalanine or tryptophan, so this is likely a read error. The limits of the CDR3 on the DNA are not certain, so only TCRdb's listed CDR3 is given. Researchers took RNA transcripts and amplified TCR beta CDR3 regions from them. HTBI primers served in a first-round RT-PCR, which a second-round multiplex PCR followed. TCRdb re-called the multiplex PCR reads with MiXCR, one entry per CDR3 protein. The data hold a few hundred thousand distinct CDR3 sequences, with about 18% observed a single time. The data are from a study of Graves' ophthalmopathy and Graves' hyperthyroidism. The CDR3 contains 14 residues when both ends are counted. The germline CDR1 and CDR2 sequences are SGHAT and FQDESV (reference sequence).

The chain has TRBV11-1 and TRBJ2-7; TRBD2 reflects the table's D call only, with no check against the DNA. Sequenced sample: peripheral blood. The clonotype was recovered from an adult woman with stable Graves' hyperthyroidism. The chain's CDR3 is CASSPKGTSGALFD.